This T cell receptor (beta chain) was identified during a study of blood T cell repertoires in COVID-19. Sequencing was performed with immunoSEQ multiplex PCR; in TCRdb, only in-frame clones are kept and a portion is missing. The sample carries about 110,000 clones, approximately 89% recorded once. V gave up 2 bases and J gave up 2 bases; unmatched junction bases: 6. CDR3 length: 15 residues. Germline values: CDR1 SGHTS, CDR2 YDEGEE. J is TRBJ2-5 and V is TRBV5-8; 7 positions match TRBD2. The TCR originated in a man aged 45-65 years with active or convalescent COVID-19. Sequencing was done on a sample of peripheral blood. The CDR3 is CASSLGLAVQETQYF. The CDR3 nucleotides read TGTGCCAGCAGCTTAGGGCTAGCGGTACAAGAGACCCAGTACTTC.